This T cell receptor (beta chain) was identified during a study of glioma-infiltrating T cells after dendritic cell vaccination. In the study overall: Three intradermal dendritic cell vaccine injections were given every two weeks.

TCRdb's copy holds only in-frame clones and misses some; the assay was immunoSEQ multiplex PCR. The sample holds some 87,000 clones; approximately 87% are singletons and the top ten take around 2.9%. Fresh-frozen tumor tissue and more than two years of survival data were available for all. A single count supports this clone. The specimen comprised blood, sampled before dendritic cell vaccination. This receptor was taken from a human donor with glioblastoma.

CDR3 DNA sequence: TGTGCCAGCAGTTACGGGGCAGGAGCGAACACCGGGGAGCTGTTTTTT. As protein: CASSYGAGANTGELFF. This chain links TRBV6-6 with TRBJ2-2, with a possible D match to TRBD1 (5 bases). Germline V gene lookup returns CDR1 MNHNY and CDR2 SVGAGI (reference sequence). The CDR3 is 16 amino acids. V was clipped by 2 bases and J by 0 bases, with 10 bases between them.